A selection of T cell receptor beta chains follows, all from one sample in a study of T cell responses to AZD1222 COVID-19 vaccine. Sequencing was performed with immunoSEQ multiplex PCR; in TCRdb, only in-frame clones are kept and a portion is missing. Of approximately 84,000 clones detected, around 86% appear once; the ten largest clones hold over 2%. This specimen was peripheral blood, taken on day 0 of AZD1222 vaccination. The receptors derive from an adult in good health. The CDR3 runs from the conserved cysteine through the conserved F or W. The order of the fields is J gene, D gene, V gene, clone size, CDR3 DNA, CDR3 protein. A D gene is named only where the DNA matches it firmly. Expanded clones are given a class, and other clones once, few, many or no size at all.

TRBJ1-2 NA TRBV6-1 NA TGTGCCAGCAGTGAAGAGCTCATTAACTATGGCTACACCTTC CASSEELINYGYTF
TRBJ2-5 NA TRBV7-9 NA TGTGCCAGCAGCATCGAGGAGACCCAGTACTTC CASSIEETQYF
TRBJ2-3 NA TRBV5-5 NA TGTGCCAGCAGCTTGAGGGGACTTCTCACAGATACGCAGTATTTT CASSLRGLLTDTQYF
TRBJ1-6 NA TRBV2 NA TGTGCCAGCAGTGGGATAGGGAGCTCCTATAATTCACCCCTCCACTTT CASSGIGSSYNSPLHF
TRBJ2-2 NA TRBV2 NA TGTGCCACCAAGAACACCGGGGAGCTGTTTTTT CATKNTGELFF
TRBJ2-3 NA TRBV7-9 NA TGTGCCAGCAGCATGAAGACTAGCACAGATACGCAGTATTTT CASSMKTSTDTQYF
TRBJ2-1 TRBD2 TRBV18 NA TGTGCCAGCTCACCCCTTTCGTTCGGACTAGCGGGAGGGAATGAGCAGTTCTTC CASSPLSFGLAGGNEQFF
TRBJ1-6 NA TRBV4-2 NA TGTGCCAGCAGCCAAGTGGGGTTGGATTCACCCCTCCACTTT CASSQVGLDSPLHF
TRBJ1-2 NA TRBV6-5 NA TGTGCCAGCAGTTTTAGGGCAGGGCGAGGGTATGGCTACACCTTC CASSFRAGRGYGYTF
TRBJ2-2 TRBD2 TRBV7-2 few TGTGCCAGCAGCTTAGGACTAGCGGGGAACACCGGGGAGCTGTTTTTT CASSLGLAGNTGELFF
TRBJ1-4 NA TRBV19 NA TGTGCCAGTAGTACAACAGGGCTTTTTGGTGAAAAACTGTTTTTT CASSTTGLFGEKLFF
TRBJ2-5 TRBD2 TRBV9 NA TGTGCCAGCAGCGTTAGCGGGGGGTACCAAGAGACCCAGTACTTC CASSVSGGYQETQYF
TRBJ1-2 NA TRBV20-1 NA TGCAGTGCTAACTTACAAAATGTCCTCCCCTTC CSANLQNVLPF
TRBJ2-1 NA TRBV5-1 NA TGCGCCAGCAGCGCGGGACCTGACAATGAGCAGTTCTTC CASSAGPDNEQFF
TRBJ2-3 TRBD2 TRBV7-9 NA TGTGCCAGCAGCTTAGTGGGCGGGAGAGGTACGCAGTATTTT CASSLVGGRGTQYF
TRBJ2-5 TRBD2 TRBV5-5 NA TGTGCCAGCAGCTTGAAGGGACTAGCGGGCCTGTACCAAGAGACCCAGTACTTC CASSLKGLAGLYQETQYF
TRBJ2-1 NA TRBV5-4 NA TGTGCCAGCAGCTTGGAGCCAGGCTACAATGAGCAGTTCTTC CASSLEPGYNEQFF
TRBJ2-1 NA TRBV6-5 NA TGTGCCAGCAGTTACTTGGGAACCGAAGGCGGTGAGCAGTTCTTC CASSYLGTEGGEQFF
TRBJ2-5 NA TRBV11-1 NA TGTGCCAGCAGCTTAGTACGCAGGGAAGAGACCCAGTACTTC CASSLVRREETQYF
TRBJ2-7 TRBD2 TRBV4-2 NA TGTGCCAGCAGCCAAGAACTATTACTTCATCCGGGACTAGCGGGGGCGGCCTACGAGCAGTACTTC CASSQELLLHPGLAGAAYEQYF
TRBJ1-6 NA TRBV3-1/TRBV3-2 NA TGTGCCAGCAGCCACGGGGGAGATAATTCACCCCTCCACTTT CASSHGGDNSPLHF
TRBJ1-3 NA TRBV15 NA TGTGCCACCAGCAGAGATGTTGGCCACCAGGTCACCATATATTTT CATSRDVGHQVTIYF
TRBJ2-1 NA TRBV6-2/TRBV6-3 NA TGTGCCAGCAGTTCTCGGGAGTCCTACAATGAGCAGTTCTTC CASSSRESYNEQFF
TRBJ1-5 NA TRBV6-6 NA TGTGCCAGCAGCCAAGCCCAGTCGACCTATCAGCCCCAGCATTTT CASSQAQSTYQPQHF
TRBJ2-2 TRBD2 TRBV5-1 NA TGCGCCAGCAGCTTCATCCCGGGACTAGACACCGGGGAGCTGTTTTTT CASSFIPGLDTGELFF
TRBJ1-1 NA TRBV14 NA TGTGCCAGCAGCCAACAAGGGGATCAAACTGAAGCTTTCTTT CASSQQGDQTEAFF
TRBJ1-6 NA TRBV6-5 NA TGTGCCAGCAGTTACCCCCGGGTGTGGTATAATTCACCCCTCCACTTT CASSYPRVWYNSPLHF
TRBJ1-5 NA TRBV3-1/TRBV3-2 NA TGTGCCAGCAGCCAAGATTCAGGGTATGGGCAGCCCCAGCATTTT CASSQDSGYGQPQHF
TRBJ2-7 NA TRBV19 NA TGTGCCAGTAGTGCCCTAGAGGCTAGCTACGAGCAGTACTTC CASSALEASYEQYF
TRBJ1-2 NA TRBV6-5 NA TGTGCCAGCAGCCCGGGGGATACCCCGATTTATGGCTACACCTTC CASSPGDTPIYGYTF
TRBJ2-2 NA TRBV10-3 once TGTGCCATTCAGAACACCGGGGAGCTGTTTTTT CAIQNTGELFF
TRBJ1-5 NA TRBV7-2 NA TGTGCCAGCAGCTTATATAAGGGGCCCCAGCATTTT CASSLYKGPQHF
TRBJ1-2 NA TRBV7-2 NA TGTGCCAGCAACACTTGGGGGGGAGGCGGCTACACCTTC CASNTWGGGGYTF